This is a list of T cell receptor beta chains from one sample in a study of blood T cell repertoires in COVID-19. Generated by immunoSEQ multiplex PCR, the TCRdb table keeps only in-frame clones and is missing some. The repertoire holds more than 200,000 clones, with 80% as singletons. Sequencing was carried out using PBMCs or T cells enriched from blood (not recorded which). The receptors shown here come from a man younger than 40 with acute COVID-19. Both conserved end residues are part of each CDR3. The D gene is left open where the match is weak. Clone size is shown for a subset of rows, as once, few, many or a class of expanded clone.

len: 14
abundance: few
j_gene: TRBJ1-1
v_gene: TRBV9
d_gene: -
CDR3aa: CASSVATSLSEAFF
CDR3nt: TGTGCCAGCAGCGTAGCTACGAGTTTGTCTGAAGCTTTCTTT

len: 14
abundance: -
j_gene: TRBJ1-6
v_gene: TRBV19
d_gene: TRBD1
CDR3aa: CASSPGTGPSPLHF
CDR3nt: TGTGCCAGTAGTCCCGGGACAGGGCCTTCACCCCTCCACTTT

len: 13
abundance: -
j_gene: TRBJ1-6
v_gene: TRBV21-1
d_gene: -
CDR3aa: CASSKFINSPLHF
CDR3nt: TGTGCCAGCAGCAAGTTTATTAATTCACCCCTCCACTTT

len: 15
abundance: -
j_gene: TRBJ1-6
v_gene: TRBV9
d_gene: TRBD1
CDR3aa: CASSLTGRFDSPLHF
CDR3nt: TGTGCCAGCAGCTTGACAGGGAGGTTTGATTCACCCCTCCACTTT

len: 17
abundance: -
j_gene: TRBJ1-1
v_gene: TRBV6-2/TRBV6-3
d_gene: TRBD1
CDR3aa: CASSPSSGGPGYTEAFF
CDR3nt: TGTGCCAGCAGCCCTTCCTCAGGGGGCCCGGGGTACACTGAAGCTTTCTTT

len: 17
abundance: -
j_gene: TRBJ2-1
v_gene: TRBV5-6
d_gene: TRBD1
CDR3aa: CASSWDRGSRSYNEQFF
CDR3nt: TGTGCCAGCAGCTGGGACAGGGGGAGTAGGTCCTACAATGAGCAGTTCTTC

len: 13
abundance: -
j_gene: TRBJ1-2
v_gene: TRBV19
d_gene: -
CDR3aa: CASSWKGEYGYTF
CDR3nt: TGTGCCAGTAGTTGGAAAGGGGAATATGGCTACACCTTC

len: 17
abundance: -
j_gene: TRBJ2-1
v_gene: TRBV5-1
d_gene: -
CDR3aa: CASSGGNVIDTYNEQFF
CDR3nt: TGCGCCAGCTCCGGGGGAAACGTAATCGACACCTACAATGAGCAGTTCTTC

len: 17
abundance: -
j_gene: TRBJ1-1
v_gene: TRBV18
d_gene: TRBD1
CDR3aa: CASSLQGVRWANTEAFF
CDR3nt: TGTGCCAGCTCCCTACAGGGGGTTCGTTGGGCGAACACTGAAGCTTTCTTT

len: 15
abundance: -
j_gene: TRBJ2-1
v_gene: TRBV5-1
d_gene: TRBD1
CDR3aa: CASSSPTGRYNEQFF
CDR3nt: TGCGCCAGCAGCTCTCCGACAGGGCGCTACAATGAGCAGTTCTTC

len: 15
abundance: -
j_gene: TRBJ1-6
v_gene: TRBV13
d_gene: TRBD1
CDR3aa: CASSYGTGGSSPLHF
CDR3nt: TGTGCCAGCAGTTACGGGACAGGGGGCAGTTCACCCCTCCACTTT

len: 14
abundance: -
j_gene: TRBJ1-3
v_gene: TRBV10-3
d_gene: TRBD1
CDR3aa: CAITRGTVGNTIYF
CDR3nt: TGTGCCATCACGAGAGGGACAGTTGGAAACACCATATATTTT

len: 14
abundance: -
j_gene: TRBJ1-6
v_gene: TRBV30
d_gene: -
CDR3aa: CAWRRQAESSPLHF
CDR3nt: TGTGCCTGGAGGCGACAGGCGGAGAGCTCACCCCTCCACTTT

len: 11
abundance: -
j_gene: TRBJ2-3
v_gene: TRBV6-5
d_gene: TRBD2
CDR3aa: CASGLGDTQYF
CDR3nt: TGTGCCAGCGGACTAGGAGATACGCAGTATTTT